The rows below give T cell receptor beta chains drawn from one sample of a study of blood T cell repertoires in COVID-19. Sequenced by immunoSEQ multiplex PCR; TCRdb stores in-frame clones only, minus some. The repertoire holds 200,000 to 300,000 clones, with 85% as singletons. Sequenced sample: peripheral blood. Source of these receptors: a woman aged 55-70 years with active or convalescent COVID-19. CDR3s include the opening cysteine and the closing phenylalanine or tryptophan.

V	J	CDR3
TRBV11-2	TRBJ2-1	CASSWELAGSYNEQFF
TRBV19	TRBJ2-5	CASSGSIETQYF
TRBV5-1	TRBJ2-7	CASRKQGRLGLAESYEQYF
TRBV19	TRBJ2-1	CASSVTSGHNEQFF
TRBV7-9	TRBJ1-5	CASSLDTTGLVGPQHF
TRBV7-6	TRBJ2-3	CASSPQRSSDTQYF
TRBV28	TRBJ2-1	CASSLFWTGGFLNEQFF
TRBV4-1	TRBJ1-1	CASNQDRGPSQAFF
TRBV7-8	TRBJ1-5	CASSLARVPNQPQHF
TRBV7-2	TRBJ2-4	CASSSGTGALQYF
TRBV29-1	TRBJ1-1	CSVAPGAEAFF
TRBV5-1	TRBJ2-5	CASSIYTGTSGETQYF
TRBV2	TRBJ1-3	CASSAGTARNTIYF
TRBV25-1	TRBJ1-2	CASSDRGLGYTF
TRBV7-9	TRBJ2-5	CASSFPGQDRETQYF
TRBV24-1	TRBJ2-5	CATSGGLTYQETQYF
TRBV4-2	TRBJ1-2	CASSPRLQTNYGYTF
TRBV2	TRBJ2-1	CASSAGTSGRWGNEQFF
TRBV19	TRBJ2-4	CASSTTLGTASDF
TRBV24-1	TRBJ2-4	CATSTSGLAKNIQYF
TRBV5-6	TRBJ2-3	CASSPWTSGMADTQYF
TRBV29-1	TRBJ1-2	CSVVGGYGYTF
TRBV14	TRBJ2-2	CASSLRPGFSTGELFF
TRBV12-5	TRBJ1-1	CASGIGQGSTEAFF
TRBV6-5	TRBJ1-1	CASSLGTTTEAFF
TRBV18	TRBJ1-1	CASSPVAGIRDTEAFF
TRBV7-9	TRBJ2-1	CASKRDRGAYNEQFF
TRBV5-1	TRBJ2-1	CASSLGGTSGYNEQFF
TRBV18	TRBJ2-1	CASSPRLAESSYNEQFF
TRBV5-1	TRBJ1-5	CASSFDSYSNQPQHF
TRBV5-6	TRBJ2-3	CASSLLAGGVGDTQYF
TRBV4-2	TRBJ2-2	CASSQDPSGGFNTGELFF
TRBV7-7	TRBJ2-2	CASSSGTSTNTGELFF
TRBV25-1	TRBJ2-3	CASSDASDSHLQTQYF